The rows below give T cell receptor beta chains drawn from one sample of a study of vaccination effects on CD4 cells after COVID-19. These receptors' antigens are unknown. Some clones are missing from TCRdb's copy, which holds only in-frame ones; the method was immunoSEQ multiplex PCR. The sample yields about 63,000 clones, roughly 80% seen once. The specimen was CD4+ T cells from PBMCs cultured with HCoV-OC43 spike peptides, collected before COVID-19 vaccination. These receptors were obtained from a human donor who received a COVID-19 vaccine. Both conserved end residues are part of each CDR3. A D gene is named only where the DNA matches it firmly. The size field is filled for only some rows; it gives once, few, many or a size class.

>.|.|13|TRBJ1-5|TRBV4-1
CASSPIGGQPQHF
TGCGCCAGCAGCCCTATAGGGGGTCAGCCCCAGCATTTT
>once|TRBD1|17|TRBJ2-1|TRBV18
CASSPPRVRGLYNEQFF
TGTGCCAGCTCACCACCGAGGGTCAGGGGGCTTTACAATGAGCAGTTCTTC
>few|.|14|TRBJ1-1|TRBV19
CASSPRVANTEAFF
TGTGCCAGTAGTCCCAGGGTAGCGAACACTGAAGCTTTCTTT
>.|.|15|TRBJ2-2|TRBV6-5
CASRQGSPNTGELFF
TGTGCCAGCAGACAGGGATCCCCGAACACCGGGGAGCTGTTTTTT
>few|.|14|TRBJ1-4|TRBV4-1
CASSRPGFNEKLFF
TGCGCCAGCAGCCGTCCCGGCTTTAATGAAAAACTGTTTTTT
>.|.|12|TRBJ2-2|TRBV28
CAILLFAGELFF
TGTGCCATTCTGCTCTTCGCCGGGGAGCTGTTTTTT
>.|.|17|TRBJ1-4|TRBV15
CATSPIGRGGVNEKLFF
TGTGCCACCAGCCCGATAGGGCGAGGCGGAGTAAATGAAAAACTGTTTTTT
>.|.|15|TRBJ1-2|TRBV6-2/TRBV6-3
CASSYERVPNYGYTF
TGTGCCAGCAGTTACGAGAGGGTGCCTAACTATGGCTACACCTTC
>few|.|12|TRBJ1-2|TRBV15
CATSLQGYGYTF
TGTGCCACCAGCTTACAGGGATATGGCTACACCTTC
>few|.|14|TRBJ1-1|TRBV23-1
CASSPGLRDTEAFF
TGCGCCAGCAGTCCGGGGCTCCGGGACACTGAAGCTTTCTTT
>.|.|14|TRBJ1-2|TRBV28
CASSSSRGGYGYTF
TGTGCCAGCAGTTCAAGTCGGGGGGGCTATGGCTACACCTTC